Each of the 22 T cell receptor beta chains below was sequenced from the same sample in a study of identical twins (dated by TCRdb to 2015 to 2016). Library construction relied on 5' RACE. For sequencing, an Illumina HiSeq 2000 was employed. TCRdb passed the public sequencing reads through fastp at Q25 and MiXCR, retaining productive beta sequences. Entries are consolidated by CDR3 protein sequence, retaining the most common genes and DNA. This sample holds hundreds of thousands of distinct CDR3 sequences; less than 7% were observed only once. About 2% of the sample goes to the ten largest clones. Specimen: naive T cells sorted from blood. In the paper's terms, the cell subset or site label means: cells isolated with a human naive T-cell isolation kit. The receptors were gathered from a man between 18 and 35 years old in good health.

This clonotype has more than one count but fewer than ten. This chain links TRBV15 with TRBJ2-4; tentatively, D is TRBD1 (6 bases). Germline CDR1 is LNHNV and CDR2 is YYDKDF (reference sequence). Trimming stripped 6 bases from V and 8 bases from J, with 11 bases between. The CDR3 contains 12 residues. CDR3 region: CATSTRGDIQYF. In nucleotides, the CDR3 is TGTGCCACCAGTACCAGGGGAGACATTCAGTACTTC.

This chain's CDR3 is CASSSLGQVVSEQYF. CDR3 sequence (DNA): TGTGCCAGCAGCTCTCTGGGACAGGTGGTATCCGAGCAGTACTTC. The rearrangement links TRBV28 to TRBJ2-7; TRBD1 matches at 8 bases. Germline CDR1 is MDHEN and CDR2 is SYDVKM. There are 15 residues in the CDR3. Trimming at V came to 6 bases and at J to 6 bases, leaving 13 bases not matched to a gene.

This clonotype came up many times. The chain couples TRBV9 to TRBJ2-7; 8 bases align to TRBD2. The CDR3 consists of 16 residues. From germline, CDR1 is SGDLS and CDR2 YYNGEE. The junction had 7 bases not matched to a gene; V was cut back by 0 bases and J by 2 bases. Here the CDR3 DNA reads TGTGCCAGCAGCGTAGGGTCGGGAGGGCCCACCTACGAGCAGTACTTC. Translation gives CASSVGSGGPTYEQYF. Drawing the rest from reference TRBV9 and TRBJ2-7, the complete variable domain is DSGVTQTPKHLITATGQRVTLRCSPRSGDLSVYWYQQSLDQGLQFLIQYYNGEERAKGNILERFSAQQFPDLHSELNLSSLELGDSALYFCASSVGSGGPTYEQYFGPGTRLTVT.

This clonotype was counted between two and nine times. CDR3 in DNA: TGCGCCAGCAGCGGCGACAGGGGGTACACAGATACGCAGTATTTT. Translated, it gives CASSGDRGYTDTQYF. The genes are TRBV5-1 and TRBJ2-3, with 9 bases lining up with TRBD1. Germline V gene sequence: CDR1 SGHRS, CDR2 YFSETQ. After removal of 4 bases from V and 2 bases from J, the junction contained 5 bases not matched to a gene. The length of the CDR3 is 15 residues.

This clonotype was recorded many times. V is TRBV28 and J is TRBJ2-1; D may be TRBD2 (6 bases). Trimming shortened V by 5 bases and J by 0 bases, and 8 bases separated the two germline ends. The CDR3 runs 14 residues. Germline CDR1 MDHEN, CDR2 SYDVKM. CDR3 in DNA: TGTGCCAGCAGTGGGCGGGGCTCCTACAATGAGCAGTTCTTC. This encodes CASSGRGSYNEQFF.

The sample holds a few counts of this clonotype. The chain combines TRBV6-1 with TRBJ1-5; the D is unclear. The CDR3 has 13 residues. Germline CDR1 is MNHNS and CDR2 is SASEGT. V lost 0 bases and J lost 9, with 9 bases in between. The CDR3 region has the DNA TGTGCCAGCAGTGAAGCGCGCGCGGGGCCCCAGCATTTT. As protein: CASSEARAGPQHF.

In this sample, this clonotype turned up many times. The genes are TRBV7-9 and TRBJ2-3; 8 bases map to TRBD2. CDR1 SEHNR and CDR2 FQNEAQ come from the germline V gene (reference sequence). V shed 1 base and J 5 bases; nucleotides not matched to a gene: 11. The CDR3 loop spans 17 amino acids. The CDR3 DNA reads TGTGCCAGCAGCTTAGGAGTAGGGCGGGAGGAGAGAGATACGCAGTATTTT. Amino acids: CASSLGVGREERDTQYF.

This clonotype was seen many times. CDR3 DNA: TGTGCCACCAGCAGAGGGGACAGGGGGCTGTTAGCGGTAACAGAGACCCAGTACTTC. Its translation: CATSRGDRGLLAVTETQYF. This sequence joins TRBV15 and TRBJ2-5, with TRBD1 matching 12 bases. V lost 1 base, J lost 4 bases, and 13 bases stayed unmatched. The CDR3 loop spans 19 amino acids. Germline V CDR1 and CDR2: LNHNV, YYDKDF (reference sequence).

This clonotype has at least ten counts. The V call is TRBV7-2, the J call TRBJ1-5; D is unresolved. The CDR3 has 13 residues. Trimming left V 5 bases short and J 5 bases short, with 10 bases between. Germline V lookup: CDR1 SGHTA, CDR2 FQGNSA. The CDR3 DNA follows: TGTGCCAGCAGCATAAAGTGGGATCAGCCCCAGCATTTT. This translates into CASSIKWDQPQHF.

This clonotype was seen once. A much larger clone differs from this one at a single base, so this may be a read error. Likely a read error: the CDR3 ends without its conserved phenylalanine or tryptophan. The chain couples TRBV29-1 to TRBJ1-5; D ambiguous. Trimming shortened V by 4 bases and J by 3 bases, and 7 bases separated the two germline ends. Germline CDR1 SQVTM, CDR2 ANQGSEA. The length of the CDR3 is 12 residues. CDR3: CSVAGTNQPQHY. The DNA for the CDR3 is TGCAGCGTTGCCGGAACCAATCAGCCCCAGCATTAT.

The CDR3 reads CASRTTSVAYEQYF. The CDR3 nucleotides read TGTGCCAGCAGGACGACTAGTGTAGCGTACGAGCAGTACTTC. This chain links TRBV6-1 with TRBJ2-7; perhaps TRBD2 as D (6 bases). Germline values: CDR1 MNHNS, CDR2 SASEGT. The CDR3 has 14 amino acids. The germline V and J ends were trimmed by 6 bases and 4 bases, with 16 bases remaining between them.

The rearrangement uses TRBV29-1 and TRBJ2-3; the match to TRBD2 covers 8 bases. The CDR3 covers 15 residues. The V and J ends lost 2 bases and 2 bases, in that order; junction bases with no gene match: 6. Per germline, CDR1 SQVTM and CDR2 ANQGSEA. The DNA of the CDR3 is TGCAGCGTTGAACTCGGTAGCGGGATCACAGATACGCAGTATTTT. Protein sequence: CSVELGSGITDTQYF.

This clonotype was seen ten or more times. The chain has TRBV20-1 and TRBJ2-1, with D maybe TRBD2 (7 bases). The CDR3 has 15 residues. Germline V gene lookup returns CDR1 DFQATT and CDR2 SNEGSKA (reference sequence). Trimming removed 0 bases from V and 5 bases from J, with 14 bases in between. This CDR3 reads CSARDRGGGNNEQFF. The CDR3 DNA is TGCAGTGCTAGAGATCGAGGCGGGGGCAACAATGAGCAGTTCTTC.

This sequence joins TRBV30 and TRBJ1-1; 9 bases line up with TRBD1. Trimming took 5 bases from V and 0 from J; bases not matched to a gene: 1. This CDR3 is built from 13 residues. Germline V gives CDR1 GTSNPN, CDR2 SVGIG (reference sequence). CDR3 in DNA: TGTGCCTGGGGACAGGGGATGAACACTGAAGCTTTCTTT. This translates into CAWGQGMNTEAFF. Complete variable domain (other parts from reference TRBV30 and TRBJ1-1): SQTIHQWPATLVQPVGSPLSLECTVEGTSNPNLYWYRQAAGRGLQLLFYSVGIGQISSEVPQNLSASRPQDRQFILSSKKLLLSDSGFYLCAWGQGMNTEAFFGQGTRLTVV.

The chain recombines TRBV7-9 with TRBJ2-2; TRBD2 aligns across 10 bases. CDR3 size: 17 residues. The V segment lost 6 bases and the J segment 5 bases; nucleotides outside the gene matches: 12. Germline V gene data show CDR1 as SEHNR and CDR2 as FQNEAQ (reference sequence). This CDR3 reads CASRNPRLAGGTGELFF. CDR3 in DNA: TGTGCCAGCAGAAACCCCAGACTAGCGGGCGGAACCGGGGAGCTGTTTTTT.

This clonotype was seen repeatedly, ten times or more. The rearrangement links TRBV6-2 or TRBV6-3 to TRBJ2-7; 7 bases match TRBD2. The ends lost 5 bases at V and 3 bases at J; junction bases unmatched: 4. Germline-derived CDR1 and CDR2 are MNHEY and SVGEGT. CDR3 length equals 13 residues. Written as DNA, the CDR3 is TGTGCCAGCAGTAAGTCGGGGGGCTACGAGCAGTACTTC. Translating gives CASSKSGGYEQYF.

The chain links TRBV5-1 to TRBJ1-1, with D perhaps matching TRBD1 (6 bases). With 3 bases removed from V and 12 bases from J, the gap between germline ends came to 12 bases. The CDR3 consists of 11 residues. Per the germline V gene, CDR1 is SGHRS and CDR2 is YFSETQ. This CDR3 reads CASSSTRGSFF. The CDR3 region has the DNA TGCGCCAGCAGCTCCACCAGGGGTTCTTTCTTT.

V and J are TRBV24-1 and TRBJ1-2; D possibly corresponds to TRBD1 (5 bases). The CDR3 extends over 13 amino acids. V gave up 9 bases and J gave up 7 bases, with 17 bases separating them. Germline-derived CDR1 and CDR2 are KGHDR and SFDVKD. CDR3 residues: CATGQRLIAGYTF. For the CDR3, the DNA is TGTGCCACCGGACAACGGCTCATTGCTGGCTACACCTTC.

This clonotype was seen at least ten times. The genes are TRBV12-3 or TRBV12-4 and TRBJ2-2, with D tentatively TRBD1 (6 bases). CDR3 length equals 13 residues. V shed 7 bases and J shed 6 bases, with 12 bases lying between them. The CDR3 DNA sequence: TGTGCCAGCAACAGGGAGCTTTCCGGGGAGCTGTTTTTT. Translated: CASNRELSGELFF.

This clonotype was observed at least ten times. The V call is TRBV20-1, the J call TRBJ2-3; perhaps TRBD2 as D (5 bases). V was trimmed by 0 bases and J by 5 bases, leaving 12 bases between them. The germline gives CDR1 DFQATT, CDR2 SNEGSKA (reference sequence). The CDR3 sequence is 14 residues long. CDR3 amino acids: CSARDEIAQDTQYF. The DNA of the CDR3 is TGCAGTGCTAGAGATGAAATAGCGCAAGATACGCAGTATTTT.

In this sample, this clonotype turned up many times. The V call is TRBV5-6, the J call TRBJ2-4; D is possibly TRBD2 (5 bases). The CDR3 contains 11 residues. V lost 2 bases and J 9 bases, leaving 6 bases between the germline ends. Looked up from germline, CDR1 is SGHDT and CDR2 is YYEEEE. DNA of the CDR3: TGTGCCAGCAGCTTCCGGGGCATTCAGTACTTC. It encodes CASSFRGIQYF.

This clonotype occurred a few times. The chain is built from TRBV27 and TRBJ2-5; D is possibly TRBD2 (6 bases). The V and J ends lost 10 bases and 2 bases respectively, with 11 bases between them. Germline assignment: CDR1 MNHEY and CDR2 SMNVEV (reference sequence). The CDR3 is 12 amino acids. In DNA, the CDR3 is TGTGCCACCCGGGGGATACAAGAGACCCAGTACTTC. It encodes CATRGIQETQYF.